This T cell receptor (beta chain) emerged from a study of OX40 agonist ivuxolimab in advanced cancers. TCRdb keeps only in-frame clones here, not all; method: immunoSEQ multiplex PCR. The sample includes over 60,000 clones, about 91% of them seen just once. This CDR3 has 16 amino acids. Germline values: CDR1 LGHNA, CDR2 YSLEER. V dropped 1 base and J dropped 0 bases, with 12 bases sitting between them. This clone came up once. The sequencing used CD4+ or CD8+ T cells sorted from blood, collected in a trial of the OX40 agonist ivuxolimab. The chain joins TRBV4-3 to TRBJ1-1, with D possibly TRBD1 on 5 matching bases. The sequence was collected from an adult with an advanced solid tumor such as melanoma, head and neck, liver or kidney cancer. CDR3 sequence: CASSQVVGGVNTEAFF. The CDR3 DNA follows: TGCGCCAGCAGCCAAGTTGTAGGAGGGGTGAACACTGAAGCTTTCTTT.